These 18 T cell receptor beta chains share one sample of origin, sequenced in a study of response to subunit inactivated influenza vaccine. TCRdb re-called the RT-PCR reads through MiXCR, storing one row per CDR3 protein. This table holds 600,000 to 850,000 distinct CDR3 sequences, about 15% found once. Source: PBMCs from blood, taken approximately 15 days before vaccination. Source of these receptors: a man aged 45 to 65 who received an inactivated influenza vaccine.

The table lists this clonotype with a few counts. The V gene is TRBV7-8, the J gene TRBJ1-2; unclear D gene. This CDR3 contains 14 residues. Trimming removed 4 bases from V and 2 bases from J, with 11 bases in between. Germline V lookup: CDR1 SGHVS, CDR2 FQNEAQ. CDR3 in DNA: TGTGCCAGCAGCTCAGGTACAGAGAACTATGGCTACACCTTC. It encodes CASSSGTENYGYTF.

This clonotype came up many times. This chain's CDR3 is CAIRSDRGEGGQYF. CDR3 coding DNA: TGTGCCATCAGGTCGGACAGGGGGGAAGGGGGGCAGTACTTC. This chain links TRBV10-3 with TRBJ2-7; 10 bases match TRBD1. The V and J ends lost 6 bases and 9 bases, in that order; junction bases with no gene match: 11. CDR1 is ENHRY and CDR2 is SYGVKD in the germline V gene. CDR3 length: 14 residues.

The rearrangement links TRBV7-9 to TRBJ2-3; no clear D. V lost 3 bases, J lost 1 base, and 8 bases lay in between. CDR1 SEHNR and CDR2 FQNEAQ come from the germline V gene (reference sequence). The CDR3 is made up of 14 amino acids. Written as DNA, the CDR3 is TGTGCCAGCAGCTTGATTTGGGGCACAGATACGCAGTATTTT. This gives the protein CASSLIWGTDTQYF.

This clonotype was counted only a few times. CDR3 in DNA: TGCAGTGCTAGATTCTCAGGGGTCAGGGCCCAGTACTTC. This encodes CSARFSGVRAQYF. The gene calls are TRBV20-1 and TRBJ2-5; tentatively, D is TRBD1 (6 bases). The germline V gene encodes CDR1 DFQATT and CDR2 SNEGSKA (reference sequence). The CDR3 sequence is 13 residues long. Trimming took 2 bases from V and 9 from J, leaving 16 bases between them.

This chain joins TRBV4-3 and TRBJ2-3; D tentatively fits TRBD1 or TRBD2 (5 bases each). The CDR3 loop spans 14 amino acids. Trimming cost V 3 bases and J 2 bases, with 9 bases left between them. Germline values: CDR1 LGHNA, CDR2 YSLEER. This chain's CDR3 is CASSQGPITDTQYF. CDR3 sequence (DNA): TGCGCCAGCAGCCAGGGACCTATCACAGATACGCAGTATTTT.

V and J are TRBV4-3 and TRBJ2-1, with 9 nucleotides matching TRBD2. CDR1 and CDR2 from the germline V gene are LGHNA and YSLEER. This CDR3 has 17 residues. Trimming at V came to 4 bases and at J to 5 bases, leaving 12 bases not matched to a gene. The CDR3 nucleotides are TGCGCCAGCAGCCCTTTTAGCGGGAGAGCAAAAAACAATGAGCAGTTCTTC. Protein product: CASSPFSGRAKNNEQFF.

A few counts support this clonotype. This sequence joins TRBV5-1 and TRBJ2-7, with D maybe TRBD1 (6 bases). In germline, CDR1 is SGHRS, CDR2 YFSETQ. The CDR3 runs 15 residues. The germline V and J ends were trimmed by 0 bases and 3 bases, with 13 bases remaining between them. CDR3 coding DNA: TGCGCCAGCAGCTTGGTCAGGGGTTTGAACTACGAGCAGTACTTC. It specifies CASSLVRGLNYEQYF.

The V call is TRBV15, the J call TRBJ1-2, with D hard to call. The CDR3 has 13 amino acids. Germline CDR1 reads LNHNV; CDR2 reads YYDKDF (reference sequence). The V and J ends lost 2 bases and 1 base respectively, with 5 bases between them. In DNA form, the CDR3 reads TGTGCCACCAGCAGAAGGGATAACTATGGCTACACCTTC. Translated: CATSRRDNYGYTF. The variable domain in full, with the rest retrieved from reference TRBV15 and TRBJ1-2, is DAMVIQNPRYQVTQFGKPVTLSCSQTLNHNVMYWYQQKSSQAPKLLFHYYDKDFNNEADTPDNFQSRRPNTSFCFLDIRSPGLGDTAMYLCATSRRDNYGYTFGSGTRLTVV.

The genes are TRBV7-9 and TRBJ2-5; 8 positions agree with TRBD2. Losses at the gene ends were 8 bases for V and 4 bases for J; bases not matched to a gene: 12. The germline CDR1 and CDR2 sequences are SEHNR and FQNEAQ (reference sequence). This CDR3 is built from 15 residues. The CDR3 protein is CASSPGAGDGETQYF. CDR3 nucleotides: TGTGCCAGCTCCCCGGGAGCGGGAGACGGAGAGACCCAGTACTTC.

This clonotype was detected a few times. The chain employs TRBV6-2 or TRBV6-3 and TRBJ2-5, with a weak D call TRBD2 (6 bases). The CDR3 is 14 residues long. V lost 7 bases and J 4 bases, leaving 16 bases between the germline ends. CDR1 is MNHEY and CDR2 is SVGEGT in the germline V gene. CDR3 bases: TGTGCCAGCAATCCCGGGACTTTGGGAGAGACCCAGTACTTC. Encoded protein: CASNPGTLGETQYF.

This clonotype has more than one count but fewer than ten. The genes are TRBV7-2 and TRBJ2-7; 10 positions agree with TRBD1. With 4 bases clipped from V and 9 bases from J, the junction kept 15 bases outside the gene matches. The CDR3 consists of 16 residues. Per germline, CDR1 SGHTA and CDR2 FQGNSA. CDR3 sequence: CASSSGTGVIQRWQYF. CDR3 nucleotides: TGTGCCAGCAGCTCGGGGACAGGGGTTATCCAACGATGGCAGTACTTC. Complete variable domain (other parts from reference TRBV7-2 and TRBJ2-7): GAGVSQSPSNKVTEKGKDVELRCDPISGHTALYWYRQSLGQGLEFLIYFQGNSAPDKSGLPSDRFSAERTGGSVSTLTIQRTQQEDSAVYLCASSSGTGVIQRWQYFGPGTRLTVT.

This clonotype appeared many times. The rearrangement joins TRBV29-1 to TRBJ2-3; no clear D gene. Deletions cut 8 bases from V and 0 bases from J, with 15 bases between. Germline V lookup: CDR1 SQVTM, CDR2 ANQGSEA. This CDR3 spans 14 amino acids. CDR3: CSYLGSYSTDTQYF. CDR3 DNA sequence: TGCAGCTATCTTGGGTCCTATAGCACAGATACGCAGTATTTT.

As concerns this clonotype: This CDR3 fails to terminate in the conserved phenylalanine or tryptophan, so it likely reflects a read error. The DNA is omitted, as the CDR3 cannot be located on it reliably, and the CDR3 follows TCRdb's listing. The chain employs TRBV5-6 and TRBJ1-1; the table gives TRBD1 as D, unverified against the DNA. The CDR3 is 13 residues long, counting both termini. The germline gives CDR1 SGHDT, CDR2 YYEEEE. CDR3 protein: CASSLSLYSGVDH.

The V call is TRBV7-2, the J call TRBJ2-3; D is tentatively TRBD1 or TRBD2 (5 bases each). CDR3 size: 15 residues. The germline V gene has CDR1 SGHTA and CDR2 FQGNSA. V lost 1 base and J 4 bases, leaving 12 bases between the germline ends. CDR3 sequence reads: CASSLGRLGADTQYF. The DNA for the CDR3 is TGTGCCAGCAGCTTAGGACGATTGGGGGCAGATACGCAGTATTTT.

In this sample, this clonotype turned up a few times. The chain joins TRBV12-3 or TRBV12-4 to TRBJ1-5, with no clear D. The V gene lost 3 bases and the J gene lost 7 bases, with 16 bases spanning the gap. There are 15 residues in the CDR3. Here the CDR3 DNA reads TGTGCCAGCAGTTTGGCCGAGGGAGGAGGCCAGCCCCAGCATTTT. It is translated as CASSLAEGGGQPQHF.

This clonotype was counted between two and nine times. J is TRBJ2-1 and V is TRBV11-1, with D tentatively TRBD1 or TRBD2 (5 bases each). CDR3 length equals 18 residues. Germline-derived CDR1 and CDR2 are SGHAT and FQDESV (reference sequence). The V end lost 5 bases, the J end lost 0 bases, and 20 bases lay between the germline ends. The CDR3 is CASSQRRGGLSSYNEQFF. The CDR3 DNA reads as TGTGCCAGCAGCCAAAGACGGGGCGGCCTGAGCTCCTACAATGAGCAGTTCTTC.

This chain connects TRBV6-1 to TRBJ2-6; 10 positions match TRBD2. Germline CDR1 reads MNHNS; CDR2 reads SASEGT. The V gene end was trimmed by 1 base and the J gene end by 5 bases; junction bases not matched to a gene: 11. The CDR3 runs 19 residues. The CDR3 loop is CASSEDSLAGEVWANVLTF. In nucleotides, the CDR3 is TGTGCCAGCAGTGAAGACTCTCTAGCGGGAGAGGTCTGGGCCAACGTCCTGACTTTC.

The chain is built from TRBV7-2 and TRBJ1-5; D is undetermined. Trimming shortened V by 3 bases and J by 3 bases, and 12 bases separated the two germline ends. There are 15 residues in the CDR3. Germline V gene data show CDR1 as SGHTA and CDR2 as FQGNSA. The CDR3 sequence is CASSLDSAINQPQHF. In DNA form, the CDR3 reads TGTGCCAGCAGCTTGGATTCAGCAATCAATCAGCCCCAGCATTTT.